The T cell receptor beta chain under discussion was sequenced for a study of blood T cell repertoires in COVID-19. On the study more broadly: Collection of acute and convalescent COVID-19 samples took place in the United States, Italy and Spain. PBMCs, B-cell-depleted T cells, or T cells provided the cDNA or gDNA that made up the material.

In germline, CDR1 is SGHKS, CDR2 YYEKEE (reference sequence). The CDR3 length is 15 residues. V was shortened by 1 base and J by 2 bases, with 12 bases between the two germline ends. In the authors' methods: Quantification of nucleated cells was approximated via reference gene primer amplification. TCRdb keeps only in-frame clones here, not all; method: immunoSEQ multiplex PCR. V and J calls and clone size follow that table, whereas D and trimming were derived from the DNA. The data show 210,000 or so clones, roughly 89% seen once. The receptor was derived from a man aged 40-49 years with acute or convalescent COVID-19. V is TRBV5-5 and J is TRBJ1-2, with D possibly being TRBD1 (6 bases). The specimen sequenced was peripheral blood. The CDR3 DNA reads as TGTGCCAGCAGCTTGACCTCCGGACAGAACTATGGCTACACCTTC. Its translation: CASSLTSGQNYGYTF. The variable domain in full, completed from reference TRBV5-5 and TRBJ1-2, reads DAGVTQSPTHLIKTRGQQVTLRCSPISGHKSVSWYQQVLGQGPQFIFQYYEKEERGRGNFPDRFSARQFPNYSSELNVNALLLGDSALYLCASSLTSGQNYGYTFGSGTRLTVV.